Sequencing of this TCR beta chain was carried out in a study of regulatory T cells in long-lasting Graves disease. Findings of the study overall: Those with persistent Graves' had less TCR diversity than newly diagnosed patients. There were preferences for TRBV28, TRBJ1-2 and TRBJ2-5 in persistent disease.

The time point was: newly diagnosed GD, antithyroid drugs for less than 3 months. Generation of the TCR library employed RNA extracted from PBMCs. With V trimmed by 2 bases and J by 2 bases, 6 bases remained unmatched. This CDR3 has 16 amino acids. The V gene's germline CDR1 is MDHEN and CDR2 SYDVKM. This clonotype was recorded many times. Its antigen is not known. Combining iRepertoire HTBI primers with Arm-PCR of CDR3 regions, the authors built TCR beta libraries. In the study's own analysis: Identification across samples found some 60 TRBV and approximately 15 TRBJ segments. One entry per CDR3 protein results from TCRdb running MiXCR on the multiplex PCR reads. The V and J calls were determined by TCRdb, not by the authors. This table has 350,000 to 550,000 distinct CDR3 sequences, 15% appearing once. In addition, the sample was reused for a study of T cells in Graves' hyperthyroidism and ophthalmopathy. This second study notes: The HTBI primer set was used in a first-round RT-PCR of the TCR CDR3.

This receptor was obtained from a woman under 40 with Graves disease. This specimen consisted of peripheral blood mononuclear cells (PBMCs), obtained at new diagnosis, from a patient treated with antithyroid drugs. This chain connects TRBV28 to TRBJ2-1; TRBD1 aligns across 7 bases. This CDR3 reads CASSLTLGTAYNEQFF. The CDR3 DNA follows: TGTGCCAGCAGTTTAACTCTGGGGACAGCCTACAATGAGCAGTTCTTC.